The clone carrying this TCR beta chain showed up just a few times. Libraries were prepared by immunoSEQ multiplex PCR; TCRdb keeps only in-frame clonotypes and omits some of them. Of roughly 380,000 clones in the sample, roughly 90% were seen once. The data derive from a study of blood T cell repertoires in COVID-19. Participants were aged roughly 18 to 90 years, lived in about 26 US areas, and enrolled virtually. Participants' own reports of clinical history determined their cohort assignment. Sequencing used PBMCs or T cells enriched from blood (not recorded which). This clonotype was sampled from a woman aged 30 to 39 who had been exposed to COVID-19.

The DNA for the CDR3 is TGTGCCAGCAGTGGAGGGGCAGGGTTTTACAATGAGCAGTTCTTC. Translated, it gives CASSGGAGFYNEQFF. The V call is TRBV28, the J call TRBJ2-1, with D maybe TRBD2 (6 bases). Germline V gene lookup returns CDR1 MDHEN and CDR2 SYDVKM. V was shortened by 5 bases and J by 4 bases, with 15 bases between the two germline ends. The CDR3 length is 15 residues. The whole variable domain, filled in from reference TRBV28 and TRBJ2-1, reads DVKVTQSSRYLVKRTGEKVFLECVQDMDHENMFWYRQDPGLGLRLIYFSYDVKMKEKGDIPEGYSVSREKKERFSLILESASTNQTSMYLCASSGGAGFYNEQFFGPGTRLTVL.